This T cell receptor beta chain was retrieved from a study of human T cells and chemical hapten exposure. TCRdb passed the RACE reads through MiXCR, listing each CDR3 protein once. This table has about 56,000 distinct CDR3 sequences, about 9.6% appearing once. The V gene lost 6 bases and the J gene lost 8 bases, with 16 bases spanning the gap. Germline CDR1 and CDR2: MNHEY and SVGAGI. This CDR3 comprises 14 residues. The sample holds a few counts of this clonotype. Time point indicated: patch test 1, 2 weeks after DPC sensitization. The treatment is: therapeutic diphenylcyclopropenone sensitization with weekly scalp DPC.

This specimen was whole blood, taken in connection with sensitization to the hapten diphenylcyclopropenone (DPC). The receptor's source is a woman aged 40 to 50 with alopecia areata. Some clones in this sample may be carry-over from other donors' samples. The chain employs TRBV6-5 and TRBJ1-4; weak D call: TRBD1 (5 bases). The CDR3 protein is CASRGTALGEKLFF. As DNA, the CDR3 is TGTGCCAGCAGAGGGACCGCCCTGGGGGAAAAACTGTTTTTT.